The 17 T cell receptor beta chains in this list originate from one sample, sequenced in a study of patients and donors after allogeneic stem cell transplantation. From the RT-PCR reads, TCRdb called clonotypes with MiXCR, one entry per CDR3 protein. The data contain a few hundred thousand distinct CDR3 sequences, over 30% of them seen just once; the ten biggest clones take up around 10%. The sample comprised blood, either unsorted or a sorted T cell fraction (not recorded which). The receptors derive from a human donor who was either an allogeneic HSCT recipient or a stem cell or donor lymphocyte infusion donor (not recorded which). It is not recorded whose cells these are; they may come from a transplant donor.

The genes are TRBV7-8 and TRBJ1-2, with D possibly matching TRBD1 (6 bases). The germline CDR1 and CDR2 sequences are SGHVS and FQNEAQ. Trimming stripped 5 bases from V and 4 bases from J, with 11 bases between. The length of the CDR3 is 13 residues. The CDR3 bases are TGTGCCAGCAGCCCCAAGGGGGTCTATGGCTACACCTTC. This sequence encodes CASSPKGVYGYTF.

This clonotype was seen more than once but under ten times. This rearrangement joins TRBV20-1 to TRBJ1-6; maybe TRBD1 (5 bases). Between the trimmed V and J ends, which lost 0 bases and 8 bases, there was a span of 11 bases. CDR3 length: 14 residues. CDR1 and CDR2 from the germline V gene are DFQATT and SNEGSKA (reference sequence). The CDR3 region has the DNA TGCAGTGCTAGAGATCAGGGTGGTTATTCACCCCTCCACTTT. Its translation is CSARDQGGYSPLHF.

V gene TRBV12-3 or TRBV12-4 combines with J gene TRBJ2-3; tentatively, D is TRBD1 (6 bases). The V end lost 4 bases, the J end lost 4 bases, and 9 bases lay between the germline ends. The CDR3 has 13 residues. CDR3 protein: CASSWNRADTQYF. The CDR3 DNA sequence: TGTGCCAGCAGTTGGAACAGGGCAGATACGCAGTATTTT.

This clonotype was detected only a few times. This chain uses TRBV5-1 with TRBJ2-7; D is perhaps TRBD1 (5 bases). V lost 0 bases and J lost 2, with 9 bases in between. CDR3 size: 14 residues. CDR1 and CDR2 (germline): SGHRS, YFSETQ. CDR3: CASSLVTGPYEQYF. The CDR3 DNA follows: TGCGCCAGCAGCTTGGTAACAGGACCCTACGAGCAGTACTTC. Filled out from reference TRBV5-1 and TRBJ2-7, the complete variable domain reads KAGVTQTPRYLIKTRGQQVTLSCSPISGHRSVSWYQQTPGQGLQFLFEYFSETQRNKGNFPGRFSGRQFSNSRSEMNVSTLELGDSALYLCASSLVTGPYEQYFGPGTRLTVT.

This chain connects TRBV24-1 to TRBJ2-3; 7 bases agree with TRBD2. The CDR3 has 14 amino acids. The V gene's germline CDR1 is KGHDR and CDR2 SFDVKD. The junction had 4 bases not matched to a gene; V was cut back by 6 bases and J by 2 bases. CDR3 DNA sequence: TGTGCCACCAGTTGGGAGGGCAACACAGATACGCAGTATTTT. Its translation is CATSWEGNTDTQYF.

J is TRBJ2-3 and V is TRBV5-6; unclear D gene. The CDR3 has 15 residues. CDR1 is SGHDT, CDR2 YYEEEE, per germline. V dropped 0 bases and J dropped 0 bases, with 8 bases sitting between them. Here the CDR3 reads CASSLALLSTDTQYF. The CDR3 DNA sequence: TGTGCCAGCAGCTTGGCCCTTCTCAGCACAGATACGCAGTATTTT.

The gene calls are TRBV11-1 and TRBJ1-6, with TRBD1 as a possible D gene (5 bases). This CDR3 is 14 amino acids long. The germline CDR1 and CDR2 sequences are SGHAT and FQDESV (reference sequence). V lost 5 bases and J lost 10, with 15 bases in between. CDR3 loop: CASSQDRRSSPLHF. The CDR3 bases are TGTGCCAGCAGCCAAGACAGAAGGAGCTCACCCCTCCACTTT.

As to this clonotype: One end of the junction varies from germline; a read error may be responsible. The J gene is TRBJ1-4, the V gene TRBV7-9; a possible D gene is TRBD1 (6 bases). The CDR3 has 12 residues. Germline V gives CDR1 SEHNR, CDR2 FQNEAQ (reference sequence). CDR3 protein: CASSLKRGQVMF. CDR3 sequence (DNA): TGTGCCAGCAGCTTAAAACGGGGACAAGTTATGTTT.

The rearrangement uses TRBV6-6 and TRBJ1-5; D remains unclear. The germline V gene has CDR1 MNHNY and CDR2 SVGAGI (reference sequence). This CDR3 contains 13 residues. V was clipped by 2 bases and J by 6 bases, with 8 bases between them. DNA of the CDR3: TGTGCCAGCAGTTACGTACAGACTCAGCCCCAGCATTTT. Protein sequence: CASSYVQTQPQHF.

The chain recombines TRBV10-3 with TRBJ2-5; D possibly corresponds to TRBD2 (6 bases). The length of the CDR3 is 14 residues. Between the trimmed V and J ends, which lost 0 bases and 2 bases, there was a span of 7 bases. CDR1 is ENHRY and CDR2 is SYGVKD in the germline V gene. The CDR3 reads CAISESSGQETQYF. The CDR3 coding sequence is TGTGCCATCAGTGAGTCGAGCGGGCAAGAGACCCAGTACTTC.

In nucleotides, the CDR3 is TGTGCCAGCAGCACCAGCACTGAAGCTTTCTTT. This codes for CASSTSTEAFF. V gene TRBV28 combines with J gene TRBJ1-1, with D unresolved. The CDR3 spans 11 residues. Germline lookup yields CDR1 MDHEN and CDR2 SYDVKM. Trimming pared 6 bases from V and 4 bases from J, leaving 6 bases between.

Only a few counts were recorded for this clonotype. This chain uses TRBV4-2 with TRBJ1-1; 8 nucleotides match TRBD1. This CDR3 spans 16 amino acids. CDR1 and CDR2 (germline): LGHNA, YNFKEQ. V shed 4 bases and J 0 bases; nucleotides not matched to a gene: 7. This CDR3 is CASSRAGGQVNTEAFF. The CDR3 bases are TGTGCCAGCAGCCGAGCCGGGGGACAGGTGAACACTGAAGCTTTCTTT.

The genes are TRBV7-2 and TRBJ1-5, with D uncertain. In germline, CDR1 is SGHTA, CDR2 FQGNSA. The ends were cut back, 3 bases at V and 7 bases at J, with 7 bases in the middle. The CDR3 extends over 12 amino acids. The CDR3 spells CASSFLRQPQHF. The CDR3 region has the DNA TGTGCCAGCAGCTTTTTACGCCAGCCCCAGCATTTT.

This clonotype occurred many times. The gene calls are TRBV6-1 and TRBJ1-5, with D hard to call. Trimming shortened V by 0 bases and J by 0 bases, and 6 bases separated the two germline ends. Germline CDR1 and CDR2: MNHNS and SASEGT. The CDR3 is 15 residues long. The CDR3 bases are TGTGCCAGCAGTGAAGCAAACCCTAGCAATCAGCCCCAGCATTTT. It codes for CASSEANPSNQPQHF.

This clonotype was seen only a few times. V is TRBV29-1 and J is TRBJ1-1; TRBD1 matches at 7 bases. This CDR3 has 13 amino acids. V shed 5 bases, J shed 0 bases, and the junction held 3 bases outside the gene matches. The germline V gene has CDR1 SQVTM and CDR2 ANQGSEA. CDR3 amino acids: CSVKGQVNTEAFF. DNA of the CDR3: TGCAGCGTTAAAGGACAGGTGAACACTGAAGCTTTCTTT.

The chain joins TRBV20-1 to TRBJ2-7, with no clear D. Trimming took 3 bases from V and 3 from J, leaving 9 bases between them. The germline V gene encodes CDR1 DFQATT and CDR2 SNEGSKA (reference sequence). The CDR3 runs 12 residues. CDR3 amino acids: CSARDGGYEQYF. The CDR3 DNA reads as TGCAGTGCTAGGGACGGTGGCTACGAGCAGTACTTC.

V usage is TRBV5-1 and J usage is TRBJ2-7, with D unclear. The CDR3 length is 18 residues. Trimming removed 0 bases from V and 0 bases from J, with 19 bases in between. Germline lookup yields CDR1 SGHRS and CDR2 YFSETQ. As DNA, the CDR3 is TGCGCCAGCAGCTTGGCCTTTCTAAGTCGAGACAACTCCTACGAGCAGTACTTC. The encoded protein is CASSLAFLSRDNSYEQYF. The whole variable domain, filled in from reference TRBV5-1 and TRBJ2-7, reads KAGVTQTPRYLIKTRGQQVTLSCSPISGHRSVSWYQQTPGQGLQFLFEYFSETQRNKGNFPGRFSGRQFSNSRSEMNVSTLELGDSALYLCASSLAFLSRDNSYEQYFGPGTRLTVT.